This paragraph reports one TCR beta chain. It has no known antigen specificity. No base quality information exists; no much larger clone differs at one position. TCRbeta CDR3 regions were amplified from genomic DNA using the immunoSEQ Assay, a bias-controlled multiplex PCR. Per the authors' processing: The number of nucleated cells in each sample was estimated by amplification of reference gene primers within the assay. To quantify the absolute abundance of each unique TCRbeta CDR3 rearrangement, sequence reads were collapsed and filtered. Productive Simpson clonality was computed per sample as the square root of Simpson's diversity index over productive rearrangements. TCRdb's version of the immuneACCESS table is confined to in-frame rearrangements and falls short of the full clone set. An unresolved V gene accounts for under half of the shortfall where checked; the remainder is of unknown origin. The DNA gave D and trimming, while V, J and clone size come from that table. The sample has 190,000 or so clones on record, roughly 81% of them singletons. Approximately 12% of the sample rests with the top ten.

The data belong to a study of blood T cell repertoires in COVID-19 (dated by TCRdb to 2020 to 2021). In terms of the full investigation: Samples covering the acute and convalescent phases of COVID-19 were provided by collaborators in the United States, Italy and Spain. The prospective study material was composed of cDNA or gDNA derived from T cells, B-cell-depleted T cells, or PBMCs. The dataset comprised deeply sampled blood TCRbeta repertoires from subjects exposed to, actively infected with, or recovered from COVID-19. The repertoires were made available in a free public database intended to serve as a resource for research on the immune response to SARS-CoV-2. Samples were obtained from the ongoing ImmuneRACE study (first 160 participants) and from about 1,300 subjects provided by 6 global collaborators. A de-identified subject ID, COVID-19 status, age in years and sex were almost always included in the sample metadata. Where available, HLA class I and class II types were taken from metadata supplied by the sample provider and were not determined by assay-based typing. Results the study describes overall, beyond this receptor: The quantity of clinical and demographic metadata differed by source and by participant and was supplied without curation.

In Seattle, one collaborating source enrolled patients while the infection was active and tracked those patients longitudinally over the course of disease. Collaborating institutions collected whole blood in K2EDTA tubes following their own protocols. Collaborator samples were shipped for TCRbeta analysis as frozen whole blood, isolated PBMCs, or DNA extracted from either sample type. The V end loses 2 bases and the J end loses 4 bases, and a stretch of 17 bases separates them. The CDR3 has 16 amino acids, counting the end cysteine and phenylalanine. Of all the DNA, just the CDR3 is kept, 48 bases in frame from base 1. The germline V gene (reference sequence) gives CDR1 as MNHNY and CDR2 as SVGAGI.

The chain couples TRBV6-6 to TRBJ1-1, with TRBD1 as a weak D call on 5 bases. The sequence came from a woman at least 80 years old with COVID-19, enrolled during active disease. The sample consisted of peripheral blood. The CDR3 amino acid sequence is: CASSYVQGRGGTEAFF. The DNA sequence is given as TGTGCCAGCAGTTACGTCCAGGGTCGAGGCGGCACTGAAGCTTTCTTT.